One and the same sample provided the 8 T cell receptor beta chains below, sequenced in a study of beta chain features in type 1 diabetes. Expressed TCRB transcripts were sequenced because the entire RNA isolate underwent reverse transcription. Only in-frame clones appear in the TCRdb table, and some are missing; sequencing was by immunoSEQ multiplex PCR. The table has roughly 500,000 clones, 30% seen once; the top ten hold more than 0.055%. The sample was naive CD4+ T cells from blood. Every receptor here comes from a man aged 18 to 35 in good health.

The genes are TRBV21-1 and TRBJ2-4; no check of the table's D call, TRBD1, against the DNA was made. TRBV21-1 corresponds to a pseudogene. The CDR3 loop spans 15 amino acids. As DNA, the CDR3 is TGTGCCAGCAGCAAATGGGGCTCGGCCAAAAACATTCAGTACTTC. Protein: CASSKWGSAKNIQYF.

CDR3 protein: CASKRGYTDTQYF. CDR3 nucleotide sequence: TGTGCCAGCAAGAGAGGGTACACAGATACGCAGTATTTT. This rearrangement joins TRBV6-5 to TRBJ2-3, with a weak D call TRBD2 (5 bases). Trimming left V 7 bases short and J 2 bases short, with 10 bases between. CDR1 and CDR2 (germline): MNHEY, SVGAGI. The CDR3 covers 13 residues.

This sequence joins TRBV25-1 and TRBJ1-1; D call uncertain. This CDR3 comprises 12 residues. Trimming removed 5 bases from V and 1 base from J, with 5 bases in between. Germline V lookup: CDR1 MGHDK, CDR2 SYGVNS. CDR3 in DNA: TGTGCCAGCAGTAGCACGAACACTGAAGCTTTCTTT. Its translation: CASSSTNTEAFF.

The rearrangement joins TRBV6-6 to TRBJ1-5; no firm D call. The CDR3 has 12 residues. Per the germline V gene, CDR1 is MNHNY and CDR2 is SVGAGI (reference sequence). V was shortened by 6 bases and J by 5 bases, with 8 bases between the two germline ends. The CDR3 spells CASSPEDQPQHF. DNA for the CDR3: TGTGCCAGCAGCCCGGAGGATCAGCCCCAGCATTTT.

In this sample, this clone turned up a few times. The rearrangement joins TRBV30 to TRBJ1-2; TRBD1 matches 9 bases. CDR3 length equals 15 residues. V gave up 3 bases and J gave up 0 bases; unmatched junction bases: 5. Germline assignment: CDR1 GTSNPN and CDR2 SVGIG (reference sequence). CDR3 protein: CAWRDRGRSNYGYTF. Written as DNA, the CDR3 is TGTGCCTGGAGGGACAGGGGACGGTCTAACTATGGCTACACCTTC. Based on the CDR3 plus reference TRBV30 and TRBJ1-2, the full variable domain is SQTIHQWPATLVQPVGSPLSLECTVEGTSNPNLYWYRQAAGRGLQLLFYSVGIGQISSEVPQNLSASRPQDRQFILSSKKLLLSDSGFYLCAWRDRGRSNYGYTFGSGTRLTVV.

CDR3: CASSAETDYNEQFF. In nucleotides, the CDR3 is TGTGCCAGCAGTGCAGAGACTGACTACAATGAGCAGTTCTTC. V and J are TRBV2 and TRBJ2-1, with D unresolved. Germline V gives CDR1 SNHLY, CDR2 FYNNEI. V shed 4 bases and J shed 3 bases, with 10 bases lying between them. CDR3 size: 14 residues.

This clone has only a few counts. The rearrangement joins TRBV2 to TRBJ2-4; D possibly corresponds to TRBD2 (5 bases). Germline values: CDR1 SNHLY, CDR2 FYNNEI. With 5 bases removed from V and 5 bases from J, the gap between germline ends came to 16 bases. The CDR3 sequence is 15 residues long. The CDR3, as DNA: TGTGCCAGCAGTATTTCTGACGGGCGGGAAAACATTCAGTACTTC. Translation: CASSISDGRENIQYF.

The rearrangement links TRBV9 to TRBJ1-4; 10 bases are shared with TRBD1. This CDR3 contains 15 residues. The germline gives CDR1 SGDLS, CDR2 YYNGEE. Trimming at V came to 3 bases and at J to 5 bases, leaving 4 bases not matched to a gene. DNA for the CDR3: TGTGCCAGCAGCGGCGACAGGGGGCAAAATGAAAAACTGTTTTTT. Translation gives CASSGDRGQNEKLFF.